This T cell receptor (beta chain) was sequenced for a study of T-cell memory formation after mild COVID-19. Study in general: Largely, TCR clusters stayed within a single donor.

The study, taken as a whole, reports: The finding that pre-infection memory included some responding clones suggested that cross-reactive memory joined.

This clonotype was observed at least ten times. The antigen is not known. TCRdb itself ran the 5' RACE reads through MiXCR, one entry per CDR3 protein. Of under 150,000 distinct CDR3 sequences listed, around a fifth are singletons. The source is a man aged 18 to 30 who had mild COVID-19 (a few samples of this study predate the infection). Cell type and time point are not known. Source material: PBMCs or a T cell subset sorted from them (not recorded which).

This chain's CDR3 is CASRPLTSGGIKEQFF. The CDR3 DNA reads as TGCGCCAGCAGGCCTCTGACTAGCGGGGGCATCAAGGAGCAGTTCTTC. This sequence joins TRBV4-1 and TRBJ2-1, with TRBD2 identical over 12 bases. Germline-derived CDR1 and CDR2 are MGHRA and YSYEKL. The V gene end was trimmed by 6 bases and the J gene end by 10 bases; junction bases not matched to a gene: 13. The CDR3 runs 16 residues.